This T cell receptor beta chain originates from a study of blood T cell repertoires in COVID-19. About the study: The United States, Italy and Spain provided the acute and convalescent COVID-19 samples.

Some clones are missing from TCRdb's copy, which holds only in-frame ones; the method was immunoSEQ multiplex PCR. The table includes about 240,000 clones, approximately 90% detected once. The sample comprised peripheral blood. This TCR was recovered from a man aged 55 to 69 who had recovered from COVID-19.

CDR3 coding DNA: TGTGCCAGCAGTTACTCCGAGAGTCAGCCCCAGCATTTT. Translation: CASSYSESQPQHF. The rearrangement uses TRBV6-2 or TRBV6-3 and TRBJ1-5; D not certain. The CDR3 is made up of 13 amino acids. Germline CDR1 MNHEY, CDR2 SVGEGT. Trimming shortened V by 0 bases and J by 6 bases, and 6 bases separated the two germline ends.